This T cell receptor (beta chain) was sequenced in a study of beta chain features in type 1 diabetes. Across the whole study: Healthy donors and patients had similar age, gender and cell yields.

The V end was cut by 5 bases, the J end by 10 bases, with 15 bases between. Per germline, CDR1 MDHEN and CDR2 SYDVKM. The CDR3 is 12 residues long. The isolated RNA, all of it, was reverse transcribed, so expressed TCRB transcripts were what got sequenced. Sequencing was performed with immunoSEQ multiplex PCR; in TCRdb, only in-frame clones are kept and a portion is missing. The profile shows around 250,000 clones, about 15% of them singletons. Findings and limits, study-wide: Significant though moderate, a shortening of TCRB CDR3s appeared in all four CD4+ subsets of Type 1 diabetes patients. Sampled from patients, naive, central memory and Treg TCRB repertoires appeared more similar than those sampled from healthy donors.

This clone came up a few times. Its specificity is not known. What was sequenced was naive CD4+ T cells from blood. This TCR derives from a man aged 25 to 40 with type 1 diabetes. The J gene is TRBJ2-7, the V gene TRBV28; TRBD1 might be the D (6 bases). CDR3 protein: CASSLTGSQQYF. The CDR3 DNA reads TGTGCCAGCAGTCTTACAGGGAGTCAACAGTACTTC.